The clone carrying this TCR beta chain occurred many times. This sample is part of a study of regulatory T cells in long-lasting Graves disease. The germline gives CDR1 MDHEN, CDR2 SYDVKM. The CDR3 has 14 residues. V was clipped by 5 bases and J by 2 bases; unmatched bases: 6. Libraries of TCR beta came from iRepertoire HTBI primers plus Arm-PCR of CDR3 regions. MiXCR, run by TCRdb on the multiplex PCR reads, gives a single entry per CDR3 protein. There are some 320,000 distinct CDR3 sequences in the sample; about 20% occur only once, and about 39% lies in the top ten. The time point: newly diagnosed GD, antithyroid drugs for less than 3 months. From RNA extracted from PBMCs, the TCR library was made.

The sequence was collected from a female donor with Graves disease. Sequences were derived from peripheral blood mononuclear cells (PBMCs), sampled at new diagnosis, from a patient treated with antithyroid drugs. This chain joins TRBV28 and TRBJ2-7, with TRBD1 matching over 7 bases. The CDR3, as DNA: TGTGCCAGCAGTCCAACAGGGGAAGCCTACGAGCAGTACTTC. Translated: CASSPTGEAYEQYF.